Listed below are T cell receptor beta chains from one sample, sequenced in a study of regulatory T cells in long-lasting Graves disease. MiXCR, applied by TCRdb to the multiplex PCR reads, yields one record per CDR3 protein. The sample consists of hundreds of thousands of distinct CDR3 sequences, approximately 15% of them appearing once. The same sample was also used in a study of T cells in Graves' hyperthyroidism and ophthalmopathy.

Source: peripheral blood mononuclear cells (PBMCs), taken at new diagnosis, from a patient treated with antithyroid drugs. The receptor source for this set is a woman aged 40 to 50 with Graves disease. The CDR3 runs from the conserved cysteine through the conserved F or W. D genes are given only for firm matches. For some rows the clone size is stated as once, few or many, or as a class when expanded; others skip it.

j_gene | abundance | d_gene | v_gene | CDR3aa | CDR3nt
TRBJ2-2 | few | . | TRBV14 | CASSQATGYTGELFF | TGTGCCAGCAGCCAAGCTACTGGTTACACCGGGGAGCTGTTTTTT
TRBJ1-6 | . | TRBD1 | TRBV6-5 | CASSLTGDSPLHF | TGTGCCAGCAGTTTAACAGGGGATTCACCCCTCCACTTT
TRBJ1-1 | . | . | TRBV29-1 | CSVALARTEAFF | TGCAGCGTTGCACTCGCTAGGACTGAAGCTTTCTTT
TRBJ2-3 | . | TRBD1 | TRBV9 | CASSALQGYGADTQYF | TGTGCCAGCAGCGCATTACAGGGGTACGGCGCAGATACGCAGTATTTT
TRBJ2-2 | few | TRBD2 | TRBV12-3/TRBV12-4 | CASMVPSGSTELFF | TGTGCCAGCATGGTCCCTAGCGGGAGTACGGAGCTGTTTTTT
TRBJ2-1 | many | . | TRBV12-3/TRBV12-4 | CASRPGTRSYNEQFF | TGTGCCAGCAGACCCGGGACCCGATCCTACAATGAGCAGTTCTTC
TRBJ2-3 | many | . | TRBV28 | CASSNRDMSDTDTQYF | TGTGCCAGCAGTAACAGGGACATGTCCGACACAGATACGCAGTATTTT
TRBJ2-1 | many | TRBD1 | TRBV6-2/TRBV6-3 | CASTLVGGGEQFF | TGTGCCAGCACCCTGGTAGGGGGCGGTGAGCAGTTCTTC
TRBJ2-2 | . | TRBD1 | TRBV18 | CASSPTGTGGHTGELFF | TGTGCCAGCTCACCGACCGGGACAGGGGGACACACCGGGGAGCTGTTTTTT
TRBJ1-2 | . | TRBD1 | TRBV7-9 | CASSSPDRGNYGYTF | TGTGCCAGCAGCTCTCCGGACAGGGGGAACTATGGCTACACCTTC
TRBJ2-7 | many | . | TRBV28 | CASRGPGEQYF | TGTGCCAGCAGGGGACCCGGCGAGCAGTACTTC
TRBJ1-5 | . | . | TRBV7-2 | CASSLIPGPGYSNQPQHF | TGTGCCAGCAGCTTAATCCCCGGGCCGGGATATAGCAATCAGCCCCAGCATTTT
TRBJ2-7 | few | . | TRBV18 | CASSPGNPYEQYF | TGTGCCAGCTCACCGGGAAATCCCTACGAGCAGTACTTC
TRBJ1-4 | few | . | TRBV5-8 | CASSWDTGFYEKLFF | TGTGCCAGCAGCTGGGACACAGGGTTTTATGAAAAACTGTTTTTT
TRBJ1-2 | many | . | TRBV28 | CASNLGSTSLDGYTF | TGTGCCAGCAACCTTGGGAGTACATCGTTGGATGGCTACACCTTC
TRBJ2-6 | . | . | TRBV18 | CASSILATGSDSGANVLTF | TGTGCCAGCTCAATCCTGGCGACAGGATCGGACTCTGGGGCCAACGTCCTGACTTTC
TRBJ2-2 | . | . | TRBV28 | CASSFQDTTTGELFF | TGTGCCAGCAGTTTTCAGGACACCACCACCGGGGAGCTGTTTTTT
TRBJ1-4 | many | . | TRBV20-1 | CSASLNDEKLFF | TGCAGTGCTAGTCTCAATGATGAAAAACTGTTTTTT
TRBJ1-2 | . | . | TRBV25-1 | CASSDGRWSSTNYGYTF | TGTGCCAGCAGTGATGGTCGTTGGAGCAGTACTAACTATGGCTACACCTTC
TRBJ1-6 | many | . | TRBV7-2 | CASSSASSYNSPLHF | TGTGCCAGCAGTTCAGCGAGCTCCTATAATTCACCCCTCCACTTT
TRBJ2-2 | . | TRBD2 | TRBV20-1 | CSAIETGSGLAVGYDTGELFF | TGCAGTGCTATCGAGACAGGGTCGGGACTAGCGGTCGGGTATGACACCGGGGAGCTGTTTTTT
TRBJ2-7 | . | . | TRBV4-3 | CASSQDRASSFYEQYF | TGCGCCAGCAGCCAAGATAGGGCTAGCTCGTTCTACGAGCAGTACTTC
TRBJ2-7 | many | TRBD1 | TRBV2 | CASSEGTGSYEQYF | TGTGCCAGCAGTGAGGGGACAGGGAGCTACGAGCAGTACTTC
TRBJ2-1 | . | . | TRBV20-1 | CSARVGGYNEQFF | TGCAGTGCTAGAGTTGGAGGCTACAATGAGCAGTTCTTC
TRBJ2-5 | many | . | TRBV27 | CASWSEETQYF | TGTGCCAGCTGGTCGGAAGAGACCCAGTACTTC
TRBJ2-1 | many | . | TRBV30 | CAWDSAISYNEQFF | TGTGCCTGGGATTCAGCGATCTCCTACAATGAGCAGTTCTTC
TRBJ2-4 | . | . | TRBV12-3/TRBV12-4 | CASSLDSVNIQYF | TGTGCCAGCAGTTTAGACTCGGTAAACATTCAGTACTTC
TRBJ2-4 | . | . | TRBV7-9 | CASGPPLRSAKNIQYF | TGTGCCAGCGGCCCACCTCTGCGCTCTGCCAAAAACATTCAGTACTTC
TRBJ2-2 | . | TRBD2 | TRBV12-3/TRBV12-4 | CASSPPGLALAGELFF | TGTGCCAGCAGTCCCCCGGGACTAGCATTAGCCGGGGAGCTGTTTTTT
TRBJ2-7 | many | TRBD1 | TRBV28 | CASSLWDRPHEQYF | TGTGCCAGCAGTTTATGGGACAGGCCTCACGAGCAGTACTTC
TRBJ2-7 | . | TRBD2 | TRBV2 | CASSWGTSGNYEQYF | TGTGCCAGCAGTTGGGGGACTAGCGGGAACTACGAGCAGTACTTC
TRBJ1-2 | many | TRBD1 | TRBV30 | CAWSPGGYINYGYTF | TGTGCCTGGAGTCCAGGGGGCTATATTAACTATGGCTACACCTTC
TRBJ2-3 | many | . | TRBV11-2 | CASSPQGLSTDTQYF | TGTGCCAGCAGCCCGCAGGGACTGAGCACAGATACGCAGTATTTT
TRBJ2-7 | few | . | TRBV25-1 | CASSEYVGGSGSYEQYF | TGTGCCAGCAGTGAATACGTGGGGGGCTCGGGCTCCTACGAGCAGTACTTC
TRBJ1-5 | . | TRBD1 | TRBV27 | CASSLSTGLLMTQHF | TGTGCCAGCAGTTTATCGACAGGGCTCCTAATGACCCAGCATTTT
TRBJ1-1 | . | . | TRBV10-3 | CAISEEQGPTF | TGTGCCATCAGTGAGGAACAGGGTCCCACATTT
TRBJ2-7 | many | . | TRBV2 | CATTTEPLSDEQYF | TGTGCCACCACGACTGAACCTCTCTCGGACGAGCAGTACTTC
TRBJ2-6 | many | . | TRBV19 | CASARGPALGANVLTF | TGTGCCAGCGCCCGCGGCCCTGCTTTGGGGGCCAACGTCCTGACTTTC
TRBJ1-2 | once | TRBD1 | TRBV9 | CASSAGQGAWENGYTF | TGTGCCAGCAGCGCGGGACAGGGGGCTTGGGAGAATGGCTACACCTTC
TRBJ2-3 | many | . | TRBV7-9 | CASSLMDTDTQYF | TGTGCCAGCAGCTTAATGGACACAGATACGCAGTATTTT
TRBJ2-7 | many | TRBD2 | TRBV7-6 | CASSPGLAGGSSYEQYF | TGTGCCAGCAGCCCCGGACTAGCGGGAGGCAGCTCCTACGAGCAGTACTTC
TRBJ2-7 | few | . | TRBV20-1 | CSVGGGTSIEEQYF | TGCAGTGTGGGTGGCGGGACCTCTATAGAGGAGCAGTACTTC
TRBJ1-1 | many | . | TRBV12-3/TRBV12-4 | CASHREMNTEAFF | TGTGCCAGCCACCGAGAGATGAACACTGAAGCTTTCTTT
TRBJ2-6 | many | TRBD1 | TRBV2 | CASSGIGTGSGANVLTF | TGTGCCAGCAGTGGAATAGGGACAGGCTCTGGGGCCAACGTCCTGACTTTC
TRBJ2-3 | . | . | TRBV7-6 | CASSLRERFDTDTQYF | TGTGCCAGCAGCTTAAGGGAGAGGTTTGACACAGATACGCAGTATTTT
TRBJ2-3 | many | TRBD1 | TRBV4-1 | CASSHGSWDRGSDTQYF | TGCGCCAGCAGCCACGGGTCGTGGGACAGGGGATCAGATACGCAGTATTTT
TRBJ1-1 | many | TRBD1 | TRBV27 | CASSLGTVVPNTEAFF | TGTGCCAGCAGTTTAGGGACAGTAGTACCGAACACTGAAGCTTTCTTT
TRBJ2-5 | . | TRBD1 | TRBV18 | CASSPGQGRGQETQYF | TGTGCCAGCTCACCTGGACAGGGACGGGGCCAAGAGACCCAGTACTTC
TRBJ2-3 | many | TRBD2 | TRBV12-3/TRBV12-4 | CASSPTSGRVTSTDTQYF | TGTGCCAGCAGTCCGACTAGCGGGAGGGTAACAAGCACAGATACGCAGTATTTT
TRBJ2-3 | many | TRBD1 | TRBV28 | CASITGGSTDTQYF | TGTGCCAGTATTACAGGGGGTTCCACAGATACGCAGTATTTT
TRBJ2-1 | few | TRBD2 | TRBV20-1 | CSASWREAYNEQFF | TGCAGTGCTAGTTGGCGGGAGGCCTACAATGAGCAGTTCTTC
TRBJ2-3 | . | . | TRBV19 | CASSIGPEGTDTQYF | TGTGCCAGTAGTATTGGACCGGAAGGCACAGATACGCAGTATTTT
TRBJ2-5 | many | TRBD2 | TRBV28 | CASSPGPSGSFQETQYF | TGTGCCAGCAGTCCAGGGCCTAGCGGGAGTTTCCAAGAGACCCAGTACTTC